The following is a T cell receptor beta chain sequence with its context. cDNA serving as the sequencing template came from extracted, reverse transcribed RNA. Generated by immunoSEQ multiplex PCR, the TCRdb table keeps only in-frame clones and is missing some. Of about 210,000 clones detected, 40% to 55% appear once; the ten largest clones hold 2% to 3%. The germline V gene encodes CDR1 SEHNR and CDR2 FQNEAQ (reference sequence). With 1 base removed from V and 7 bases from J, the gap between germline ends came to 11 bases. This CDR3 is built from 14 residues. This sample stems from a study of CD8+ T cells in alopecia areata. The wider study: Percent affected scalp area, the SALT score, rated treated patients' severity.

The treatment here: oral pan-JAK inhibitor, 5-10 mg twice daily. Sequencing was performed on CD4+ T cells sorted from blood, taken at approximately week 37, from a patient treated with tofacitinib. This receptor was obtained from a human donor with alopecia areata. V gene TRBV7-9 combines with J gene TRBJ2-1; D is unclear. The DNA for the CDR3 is TGTGCCAGCAGCTTAGTTGGTTCACAGAATGAGCAGTTCTTC. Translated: CASSLVGSQNEQFF. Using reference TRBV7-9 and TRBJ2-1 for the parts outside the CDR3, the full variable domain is DTGVSQNPRHKITKRGQNVTFRCDPISEHNRLYWYRQTLGQGPEFLTYFQNEAQLEKSRLLSDRFSAERPKGSFSTLEIQRTEQGDSAMYLCASSLVGSQNEQFFGPGTRLTVL.